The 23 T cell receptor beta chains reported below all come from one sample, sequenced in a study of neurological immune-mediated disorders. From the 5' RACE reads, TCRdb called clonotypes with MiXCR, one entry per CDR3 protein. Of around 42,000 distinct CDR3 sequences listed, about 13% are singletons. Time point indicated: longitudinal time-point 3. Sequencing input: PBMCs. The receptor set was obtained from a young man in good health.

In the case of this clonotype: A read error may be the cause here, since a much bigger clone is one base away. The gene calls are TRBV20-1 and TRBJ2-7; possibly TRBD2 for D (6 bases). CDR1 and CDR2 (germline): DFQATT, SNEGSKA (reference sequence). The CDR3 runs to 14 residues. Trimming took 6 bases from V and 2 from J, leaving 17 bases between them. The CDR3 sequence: CSALREWDAYEQYF. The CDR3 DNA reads TGCAGTGCCCTGCGGGAATGGGACGCCTACGAGCAGTACTTC.

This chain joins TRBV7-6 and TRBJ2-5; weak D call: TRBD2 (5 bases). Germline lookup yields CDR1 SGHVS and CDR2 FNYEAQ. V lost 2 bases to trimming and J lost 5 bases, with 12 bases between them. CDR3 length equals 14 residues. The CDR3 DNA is TGTGCCAGCAGCTTAAGTGCGGGCGCGGAGACCCAGTACTTC. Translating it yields CASSLSAGAETQYF.

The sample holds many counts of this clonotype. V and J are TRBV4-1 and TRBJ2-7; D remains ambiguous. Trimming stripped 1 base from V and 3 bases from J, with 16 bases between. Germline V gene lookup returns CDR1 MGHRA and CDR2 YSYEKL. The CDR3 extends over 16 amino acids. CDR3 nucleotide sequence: TGCGCCAGCAGCCAAGTCCTAAGCTTATCGGGCTACGAGCAGTACTTC. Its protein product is CASSQVLSLSGYEQYF.

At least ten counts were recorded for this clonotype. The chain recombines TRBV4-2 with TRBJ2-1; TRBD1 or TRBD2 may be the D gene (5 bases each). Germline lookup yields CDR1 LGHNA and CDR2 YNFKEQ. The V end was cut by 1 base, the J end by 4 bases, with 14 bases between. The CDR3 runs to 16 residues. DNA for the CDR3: TGTGCCAGCAGCCAAGGTCAGGGAGCGGCGTACAATGAGCAGTTCTTC. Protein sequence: CASSQGQGAAYNEQFF.

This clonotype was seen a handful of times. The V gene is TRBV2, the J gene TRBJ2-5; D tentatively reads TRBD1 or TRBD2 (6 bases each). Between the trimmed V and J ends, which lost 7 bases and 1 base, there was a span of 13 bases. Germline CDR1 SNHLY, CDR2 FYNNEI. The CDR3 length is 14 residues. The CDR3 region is CASIKWGAQETQYF. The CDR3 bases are TGTGCCAGCATCAAGTGGGGGGCCCAAGAGACCCAGTACTTC.

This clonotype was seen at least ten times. The CDR3 sequence: CASSFPDWTNHEQFF. In DNA form, the CDR3 reads TGTGCCAGCAGCTTCCCTGACTGGACAAACCATGAGCAGTTCTTC. This chain links TRBV7-2 with TRBJ2-1; D perhaps matches TRBD1 (5 bases). Germline V gene lookup returns CDR1 SGHTA and CDR2 FQGNSA. This CDR3 is built from 15 residues. The germline V and J ends were trimmed by 3 bases and 8 bases, with 17 bases remaining between them. Full variable domain (remainder filled in from reference TRBV7-2 and TRBJ2-1): GAGVSQSPSNKVTEKGKDVELRCDPISGHTALYWYRQSLGQGLEFLIYFQGNSAPDKSGLPSDRFSAERTGGSVSTLTIQRTQQEDSAVYLCASSFPDWTNHEQFFGPGTRLTVL.

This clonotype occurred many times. The CDR3 nucleotides are TGTGCCAGCTCACCTCACAGGGGCTCCTATAATTCACCCCTCCACTTT. Translating gives CASSPHRGSYNSPLHF. The rearrangement uses TRBV18 and TRBJ1-6; 7 nucleotides align to TRBD1. J gave up 0 bases and V 3 bases, and 2 bases lay outside the gene matches. CDR3 length: 16 amino acids. Germline CDR1 is KGHSH and CDR2 is LQKENI.

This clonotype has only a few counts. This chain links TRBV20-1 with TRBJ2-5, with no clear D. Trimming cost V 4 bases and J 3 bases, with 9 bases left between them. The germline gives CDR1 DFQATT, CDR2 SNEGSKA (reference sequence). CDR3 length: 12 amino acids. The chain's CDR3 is CSATPEKETQYF. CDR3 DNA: TGCAGTGCTACTCCGGAGAAAGAGACCCAGTACTTC.

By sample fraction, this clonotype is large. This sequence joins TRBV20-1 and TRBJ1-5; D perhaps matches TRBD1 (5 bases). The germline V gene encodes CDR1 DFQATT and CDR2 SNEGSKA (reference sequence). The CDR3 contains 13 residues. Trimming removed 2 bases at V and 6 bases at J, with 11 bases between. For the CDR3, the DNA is TGCAGTGCTAGACTGACAGAATCTCAGCCCCAGCATTTT. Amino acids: CSARLTESQPQHF.

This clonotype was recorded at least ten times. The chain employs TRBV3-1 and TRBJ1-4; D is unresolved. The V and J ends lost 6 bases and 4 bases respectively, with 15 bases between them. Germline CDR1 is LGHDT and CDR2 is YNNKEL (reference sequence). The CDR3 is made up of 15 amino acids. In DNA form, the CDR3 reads TGTGCCAGCAGTACGGGTGTGACTGGTAATGAAAAACTGTTTTTT. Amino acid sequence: CASSTGVTGNEKLFF.

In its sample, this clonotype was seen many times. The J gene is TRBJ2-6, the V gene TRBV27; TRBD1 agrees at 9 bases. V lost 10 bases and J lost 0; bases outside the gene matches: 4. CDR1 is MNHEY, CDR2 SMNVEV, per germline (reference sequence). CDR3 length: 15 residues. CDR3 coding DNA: TGTGCCACCACGACAGGGGGCTCTGGGGCCAACGTCCTGACTTTC. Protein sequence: CATTTGGSGANVLTF.

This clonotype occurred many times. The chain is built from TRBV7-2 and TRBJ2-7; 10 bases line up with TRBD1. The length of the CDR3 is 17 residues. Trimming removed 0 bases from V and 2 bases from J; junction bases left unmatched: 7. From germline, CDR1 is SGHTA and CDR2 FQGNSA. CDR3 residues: CASSLANPGQGTYEQYF. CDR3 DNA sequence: TGTGCCAGCAGCTTAGCCAATCCGGGACAGGGGACCTACGAGCAGTACTTC.

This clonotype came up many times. In DNA, the CDR3 is TGTGCCACCAGCGCTCACCGGGACAGGGCTCTGAGGGAGCAGTTCTTC. Translated: CATSAHRDRALREQFF. V is TRBV15 and J is TRBJ2-1; 9 positions agree with TRBD1. The V segment lost 5 bases and the J segment 10 bases; nucleotides outside the gene matches: 15. CDR3 length equals 16 residues. Germline V lookup: CDR1 LNHNV, CDR2 YYDKDF (reference sequence). The full variable domain, its missing parts supplied by reference TRBV15 and TRBJ2-1, is DAMVIQNPRYQVTQFGKPVTLSCSQTLNHNVMYWYQQKSSQAPKLLFHYYDKDFNNEADTPDNFQSRRPNTSFCFLDIRSPGLGDTAMYLCATSAHRDRALREQFFGPGTRLTVL.

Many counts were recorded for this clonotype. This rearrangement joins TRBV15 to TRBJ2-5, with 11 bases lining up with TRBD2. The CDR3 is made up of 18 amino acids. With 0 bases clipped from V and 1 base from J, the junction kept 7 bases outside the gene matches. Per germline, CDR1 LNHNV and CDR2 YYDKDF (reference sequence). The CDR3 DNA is TGTGCCACCAGCAGAGATGGGACTAGCGGATCTTTCCAAGAGACCCAGTACTTC. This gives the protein CATSRDGTSGSFQETQYF.

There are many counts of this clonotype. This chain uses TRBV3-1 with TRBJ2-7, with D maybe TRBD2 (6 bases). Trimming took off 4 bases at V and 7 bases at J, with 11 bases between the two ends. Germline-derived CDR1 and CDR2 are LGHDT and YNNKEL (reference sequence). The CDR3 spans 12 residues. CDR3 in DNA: TGTGCCAGCAGCCTTTCGGGGACTGAGCAGTACTTC. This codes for CASSLSGTEQYF.

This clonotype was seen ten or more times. CDR3 residues: CASSEKKGGDRPFF. As DNA, the CDR3 is TGTGCCAGCAGCGAGAAAAAGGGTGGGGACAGGCCGTTCTTC. The chain joins TRBV7-3 to TRBJ2-1; TRBD1 aligns across 8 bases. The V segment lost 5 bases and the J segment 15 bases; nucleotides outside the gene matches: 15. Germline V gene data show CDR1 as SGHTA and CDR2 as FQGTGA. The CDR3 totals 14 residues.

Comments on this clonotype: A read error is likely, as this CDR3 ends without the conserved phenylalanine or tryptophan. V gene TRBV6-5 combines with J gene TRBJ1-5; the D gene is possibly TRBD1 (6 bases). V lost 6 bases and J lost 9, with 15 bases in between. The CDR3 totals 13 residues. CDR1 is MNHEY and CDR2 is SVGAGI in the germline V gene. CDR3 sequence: CASRSGEGWPQHS. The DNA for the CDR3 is TGTGCCAGCAGGTCAGGGGAAGGGTGGCCCCAGCATTCT.

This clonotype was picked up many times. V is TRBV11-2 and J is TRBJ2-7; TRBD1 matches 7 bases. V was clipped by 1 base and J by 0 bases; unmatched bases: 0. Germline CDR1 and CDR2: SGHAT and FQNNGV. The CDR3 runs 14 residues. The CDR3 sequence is CASSLGDSSYEQYF. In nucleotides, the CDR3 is TGTGCCAGCAGCTTAGGGGACAGCTCCTACGAGCAGTACTTC.

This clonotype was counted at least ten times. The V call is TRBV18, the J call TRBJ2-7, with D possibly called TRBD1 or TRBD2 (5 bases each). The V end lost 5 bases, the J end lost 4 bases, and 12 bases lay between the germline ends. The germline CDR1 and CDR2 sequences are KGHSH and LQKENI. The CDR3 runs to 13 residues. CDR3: CASSAGRAYEQYF. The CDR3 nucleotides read TGTGCCAGCTCAGCGGGCAGGGCGTACGAGCAGTACTTC.

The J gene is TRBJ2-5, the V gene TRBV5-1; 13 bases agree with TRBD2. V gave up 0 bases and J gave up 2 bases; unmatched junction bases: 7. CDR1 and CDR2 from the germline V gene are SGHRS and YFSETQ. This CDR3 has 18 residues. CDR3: CASSLAWTSGSVQETQYF. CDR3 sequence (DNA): TGCGCCAGCAGCTTGGCTTGGACTAGCGGGAGTGTGCAAGAGACCCAGTACTTC.

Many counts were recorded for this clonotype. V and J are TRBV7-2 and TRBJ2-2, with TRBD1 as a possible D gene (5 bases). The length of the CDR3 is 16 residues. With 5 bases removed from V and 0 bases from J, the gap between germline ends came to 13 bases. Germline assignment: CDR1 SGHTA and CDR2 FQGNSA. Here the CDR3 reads CASSPHGRANTGELFF. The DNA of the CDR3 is TGTGCCAGCAGCCCACACGGCAGGGCGAACACCGGGGAGCTGTTTTTT.

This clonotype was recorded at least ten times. The CDR3, as DNA: TGTGCCAGCAGTGCACTCTGGAAGGGCAAAAACATTCAGTACTTC. Amino acids: CASSALWKGKNIQYF. The rearrangement uses TRBV6-5 and TRBJ2-4; D uncertain. CDR3 length equals 15 residues. CDR1 MNHEY and CDR2 SVGAGI come from the germline V gene. Trimming pared 5 bases from V and 3 bases from J, leaving 14 bases between.

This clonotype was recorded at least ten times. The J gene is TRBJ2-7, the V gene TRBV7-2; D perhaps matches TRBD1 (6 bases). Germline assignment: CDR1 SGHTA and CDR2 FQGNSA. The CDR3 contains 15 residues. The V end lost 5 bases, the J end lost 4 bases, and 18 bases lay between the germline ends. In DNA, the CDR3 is TGTGCCAGCAGCCCACAGGGTGGTGGAGAGTACGAGCAGTACTTC. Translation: CASSPQGGGEYEQYF.